The 8 T cell receptor beta chains in this list originate from one sample, sequenced in a study of neoadjuvant nivolumab and ipilimumab in lung cancer. Using immunoSEQ multiplex PCR, the repertoire was profiled, and TCRdb retains in-frame clones only, with some absent. The repertoire includes some 37,000 clones, 89% of them detected once, and 2.5% to 3.5% sits in the top ten. The sample was peripheral blood, taken before neoadjuvant nivolumab, alone or with ipilimumab. Receptors were obtained from an adult with non-small cell lung cancer.

V gene TRBV7-3 combines with J gene TRBJ1-1; tentative D call: TRBD1 (6 bases). The CDR3 has 15 residues. Per germline, CDR1 SGHTA and CDR2 FQGTGA. Trimming removed 2 bases from V and 7 bases from J, with 17 bases in between. CDR3 amino acids: CASSLGGRPQDEAFF. CDR3 DNA sequence: TGTGCCAGCAGCTTAGGGGGGCGGCCTCAGGATGAAGCTTTCTTT.

This clone was seen a few times. The chain has TRBV6-1 and TRBJ2-7; 12 nucleotides match TRBD1. The CDR3 is made up of 15 amino acids. Germline trimming cut 10 bases from V and 6 bases from J; bases unmatched to any gene: 13. From germline, CDR1 is MNHNS and CDR2 SASEGT. CDR3 in DNA: TGTGCCACGATGGGGACAGGGGGCCTTGGCGGCGAGCAGTACTTC. Its protein is CATMGTGGLGGEQYF.

The chain has TRBV7-2 and TRBJ2-3, with D possibly being TRBD2 (7 bases). Germline assignment: CDR1 SGHTA and CDR2 FQGNSA. This CDR3 spans 16 amino acids. The V end was cut by 3 bases, the J end by 5 bases, with 18 bases between. The CDR3 DNA follows: TGTGCCAGCAGCTTTGTAGGGGGGGGGCAGGGAGATACGCAGTATTTT. Protein product: CASSFVGGGQGDTQYF.

CDR3 sequence: CASSESGVQTDTQYF. The CDR3, as DNA: TGTGCCAGCAGTGAATCAGGTGTCCAAACAGATACGCAGTATTTT. The chain uses TRBV6-1 and TRBJ2-3, with unresolved D. Germline assignment: CDR1 MNHNS and CDR2 SASEGT. Trimming took 2 bases from V and 3 from J, leaving 12 bases between them. The length of the CDR3 is 15 residues.

This chain links TRBV16 with TRBJ1-1; 8 bases are shared with TRBD1. The CDR3 sequence is 17 residues long. The germline V gene encodes CDR1 KGHSY and CDR2 FQNENV. V was pared by 0 bases and J by 9 bases, with 15 bases of the junction left unmatched. The CDR3 here is CASSQSVWGQEGLQAFF. CDR3 coding DNA: TGTGCCAGCAGCCAATCTGTCTGGGGACAGGAAGGCCTACAAGCTTTCTTT.

The rearrangement uses TRBV28 and TRBJ1-1; TRBD1 matches 7 bases. The CDR3 spans 14 residues. Germline V lookup: CDR1 MDHEN, CDR2 SYDVKM. V shed 2 bases and J 5 bases; nucleotides not matched to a gene: 5. Here the CDR3 DNA reads TGTGCCAGCAGTTTACAGGGGGGCTATACTGAAGCTTTCTTT. Translating gives CASSLQGGYTEAFF.

The chain couples TRBV5-6 to TRBJ1-4; no firm D call. Germline V lookup: CDR1 SGHDT, CDR2 YYEEEE. Trimming removed 0 bases from V and 10 bases from J, with 7 bases in between. The CDR3 runs 12 residues. CDR3 in amino acids: CASSLAEGKLFF. The CDR3 DNA follows: TGTGCCAGCAGCTTGGCGGAGGGAAAACTGTTTTTT.

The rearrangement uses TRBV5-1 and TRBJ1-2; D not resolved. Trimming took off 0 bases at V and 2 bases at J, with 5 bases between the two ends. The CDR3 has 13 amino acids. Germline-derived CDR1 and CDR2 are SGHRS and YFSETQ. CDR3 coding DNA: TGCGCCAGCAGCTTGGAGGGAAACTATGGCTACACCTTC. Its translation is CASSLEGNYGYTF.